One and the same sample provided the 8 T cell receptor beta chains below, sequenced in a study of blood T cell repertoires in COVID-19. Generated by immunoSEQ multiplex PCR, the TCRdb table keeps only in-frame clones and is missing some. The table has approximately 250,000 clones, around four fifths seen once. The sequenced material came from peripheral blood. Receptor source: a woman between 55 and 75 years old with active or convalescent COVID-19.

The chain carries TRBV13 and TRBJ2-3; the D gene is possibly TRBD2 (5 bases). This CDR3 has 15 amino acids. Trimming shortened V by 5 bases and J by 9 bases, and 21 bases separated the two germline ends. Germline lookup yields CDR1 PRHDT and CDR2 FYEKMQ (reference sequence). CDR3 sequence: CASSPDLGGRRTQYF. CDR3 in DNA: TGTGCCAGCAGCCCCGACCTAGGAGGACGAAGGACGCAGTATTTT.

In the case of this clone: At one boundary the junction diverges from the germline segment, which might be a read error. Within the sample, other DNA sequences also encode this same CDR3. V gene TRBV28 combines with J gene TRBJ1-2, with 9 bases lining up with TRBD1. The CDR3 has 14 residues. Germline-derived CDR1 and CDR2 are MDHEN and SYDVKM. The CDR3 region has the DNA TGTGCCAGCACCATACAGGGGGCGCTCGATGGCTACACCTTT. It yields the protein CASTIQGALDGYTF.

V gene TRBV30 combines with J gene TRBJ2-2; tentative D call: TRBD1 (5 bases). The length of the CDR3 is 14 residues. CDR1 is GTSNPN and CDR2 is SVGIG in the germline V gene (reference sequence). V lost 0 bases, J lost 1 base, and 6 bases lay in between. CDR3: CAWSVTGNTGELFF. The CDR3 nucleotides read TGTGCCTGGAGTGTAACAGGGAACACCGGGGAGCTGTTTTTT.

In this sample, this clone turned up once. This chain joins TRBV7-8 and TRBJ1-3; D uncertain. Trimming took off 5 bases at V and 2 bases at J, with 10 bases between the two ends. Germline-derived CDR1 and CDR2 are SGHVS and FQNEAQ. The CDR3 runs 14 residues. The CDR3 DNA follows: TGTGCCAGCAGCATTGACACCGCTGGAAACACCATATATTTT. It codes for CASSIDTAGNTIYF.

The rearrangement joins TRBV5-6 to TRBJ2-5, with a tentative D call TRBD1 (6 bases). This CDR3 is 13 amino acids long. The V gene lost 6 bases and the J gene lost 5 bases, with 14 bases spanning the gap. Germline CDR1 and CDR2: SGHDT and YYEEEE. The CDR3 reads CASNTGLRETQYF. The CDR3 DNA reads TGTGCCAGCAATACAGGGTTGCGGGAGACCCAGTACTTC.

This chain connects TRBV10-1 to TRBJ1-1, with unresolved D. V lost 4 bases to trimming and J lost 5 bases, with 17 bases between them. The CDR3 is 15 amino acids. Germline-derived CDR1 and CDR2 are WNHNN and SYGVQD (reference sequence). The CDR3 coding sequence is TGCGCCAGCAGTGGGACGACATGGGGAGGTACTGAAGCTTTCTTT. It specifies CASSGTTWGGTEAFF.

The chain couples TRBV15 to TRBJ1-2, with TRBD1 matching over 11 bases. Germline V gene data show CDR1 as LNHNV and CDR2 as YYDKDF (reference sequence). The length of the CDR3 is 17 residues. Unmatched junction bases numbered 13, after V lost 5 bases and J lost 5 bases. The CDR3 reads CATSDISFGTGGYGYTF. The DNA for the CDR3 is TGTGCCACCAGCGACATAAGTTTCGGGACAGGGGGTTATGGCTACACCTTC.

This chain joins TRBV19 and TRBJ2-3; weak D call: TRBD1 (5 bases). The germline V gene encodes CDR1 LNHDA and CDR2 SQIVND (reference sequence). The CDR3 has 14 residues. V gave up 5 bases and J gave up 6 bases, with 15 bases separating them. This CDR3 is CASSPGLGLDTQYF. CDR3 DNA: TGTGCCAGTAGTCCTGGCCTGGGGCTGGATACGCAGTATTTT.